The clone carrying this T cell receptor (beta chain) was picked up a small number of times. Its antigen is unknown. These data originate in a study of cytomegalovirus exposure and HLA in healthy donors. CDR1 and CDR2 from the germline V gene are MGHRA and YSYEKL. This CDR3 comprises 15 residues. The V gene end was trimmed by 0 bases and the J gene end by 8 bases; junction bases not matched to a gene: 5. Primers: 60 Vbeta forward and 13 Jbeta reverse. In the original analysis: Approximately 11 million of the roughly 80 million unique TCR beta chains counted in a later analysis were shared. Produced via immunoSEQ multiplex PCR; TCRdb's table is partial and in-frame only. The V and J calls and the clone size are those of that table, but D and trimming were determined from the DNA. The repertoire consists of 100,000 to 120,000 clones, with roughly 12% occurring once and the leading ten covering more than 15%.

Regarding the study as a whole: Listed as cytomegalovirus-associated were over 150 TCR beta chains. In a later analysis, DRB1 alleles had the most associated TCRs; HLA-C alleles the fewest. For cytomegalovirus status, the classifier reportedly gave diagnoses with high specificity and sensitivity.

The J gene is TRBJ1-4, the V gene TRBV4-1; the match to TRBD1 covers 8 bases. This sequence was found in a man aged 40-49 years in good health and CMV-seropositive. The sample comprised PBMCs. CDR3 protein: CASSQDGTGGEKLFF. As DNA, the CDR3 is TGCGCCAGCAGCCAAGATGGGACAGGCGGGGAAAAACTGTTTTTT.